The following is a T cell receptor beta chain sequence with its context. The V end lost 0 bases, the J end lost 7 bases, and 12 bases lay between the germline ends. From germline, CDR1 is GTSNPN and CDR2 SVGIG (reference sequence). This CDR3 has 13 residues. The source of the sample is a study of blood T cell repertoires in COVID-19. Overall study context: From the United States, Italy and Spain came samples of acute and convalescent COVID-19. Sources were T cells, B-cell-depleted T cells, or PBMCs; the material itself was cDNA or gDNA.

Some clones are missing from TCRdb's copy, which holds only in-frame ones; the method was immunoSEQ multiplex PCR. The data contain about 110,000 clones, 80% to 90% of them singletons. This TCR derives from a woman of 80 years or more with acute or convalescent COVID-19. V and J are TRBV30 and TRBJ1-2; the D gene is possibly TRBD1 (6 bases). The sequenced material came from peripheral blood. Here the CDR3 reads CAWSVGGGGGYTF. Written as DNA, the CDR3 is TGTGCCTGGAGTGTGGGAGGGGGAGGTGGCTACACCTTC.